This entry features one TCR beta chain sequence. V shed 3 bases and J shed 1 base, with 9 bases lying between them. CDR3 length equals 14 residues. Per the germline V gene, CDR1 is LGHDT and CDR2 is YNNKEL (reference sequence). The data are from a study of blood T cell repertoires in COVID-19. As for the study in general: From T cells, B-cell-depleted T cells, or PBMCs came the material, which was cDNA or gDNA.

The table came from immunoSEQ multiplex PCR; TCRdb's copy has only in-frame clones and leaves some out. The sample comprises roughly 53,000 clones, 75% to 80% of which are singletons, and about 20% rests with the top ten. This sequence originates from a man aged 45 to 65 with active or convalescent COVID-19. The chain links TRBV3-1 (or the pseudogene TRBV3-2) to TRBJ1-1, with D perhaps matching TRBD1 (5 bases). Specimen: peripheral blood. The CDR3, as DNA: TGTGCCAGCAGCCACAGGGTTAGGAACACTGAAGCTTTCTTT. Translated: CASSHRVRNTEAFF.